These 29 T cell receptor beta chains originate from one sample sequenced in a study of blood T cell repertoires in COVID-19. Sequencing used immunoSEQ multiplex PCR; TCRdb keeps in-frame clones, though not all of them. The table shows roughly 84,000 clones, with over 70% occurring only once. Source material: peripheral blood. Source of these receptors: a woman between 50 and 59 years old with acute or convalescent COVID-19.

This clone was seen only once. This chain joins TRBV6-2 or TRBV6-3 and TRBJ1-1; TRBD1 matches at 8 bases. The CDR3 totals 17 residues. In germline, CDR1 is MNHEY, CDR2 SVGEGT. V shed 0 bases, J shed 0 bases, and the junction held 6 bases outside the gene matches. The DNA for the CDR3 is TGTGCCAGCAGTTACTCGACAGGGGTTGGCATGAACACTGAAGCTTTCTTT. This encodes CASSYSTGVGMNTEAFF.

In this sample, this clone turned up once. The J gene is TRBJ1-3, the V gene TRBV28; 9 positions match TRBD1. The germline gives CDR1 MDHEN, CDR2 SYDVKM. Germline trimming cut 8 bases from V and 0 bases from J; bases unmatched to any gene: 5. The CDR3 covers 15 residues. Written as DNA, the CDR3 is TGTGCCAGCTCCCAGACAGGGGGCTCTGGAAACACCATATATTTT. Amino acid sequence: CASSQTGGSGNTIYF. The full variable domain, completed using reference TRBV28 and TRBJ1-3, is DVKVTQSSRYLVKRTGEKVFLECVQDMDHENMFWYRQDPGLGLRLIYFSYDVKMKEKGDIPEGYSVSREKKERFSLILESASTNQTSMYLCASSQTGGSGNTIYFGEGSWLTVV.

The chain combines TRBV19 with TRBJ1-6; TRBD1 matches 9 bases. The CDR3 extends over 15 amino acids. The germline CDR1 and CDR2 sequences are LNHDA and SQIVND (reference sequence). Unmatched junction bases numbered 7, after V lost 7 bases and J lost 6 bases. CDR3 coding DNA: TGTGCCAGTAAAACGACGGGACAGGGTAATTCACCCCTCCACTTT. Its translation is CASKTTGQGNSPLHF.

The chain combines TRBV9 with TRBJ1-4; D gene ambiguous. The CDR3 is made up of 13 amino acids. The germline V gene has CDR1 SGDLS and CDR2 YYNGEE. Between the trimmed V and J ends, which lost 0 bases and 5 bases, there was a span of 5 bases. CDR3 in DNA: TGTGCCAGCAGCGTAGGGGCCAATGAAAAACTGTTTTTT. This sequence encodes CASSVGANEKLFF. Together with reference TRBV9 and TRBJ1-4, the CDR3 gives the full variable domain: DSGVTQTPKHLITATGQRVTLRCSPRSGDLSVYWYQQSLDQGLQFLIQYYNGEERAKGNILERFSAQQFPDLHSELNLSSLELGDSALYFCASSVGANEKLFFGSGTQLSVL.

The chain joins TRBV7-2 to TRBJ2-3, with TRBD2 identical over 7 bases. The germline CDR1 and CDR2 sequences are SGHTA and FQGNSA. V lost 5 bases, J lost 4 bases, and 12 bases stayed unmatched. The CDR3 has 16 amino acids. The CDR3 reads CASSGGGSAVADTQYF. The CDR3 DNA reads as TGTGCCAGCAGCGGGGGAGGGTCGGCTGTTGCAGATACGCAGTATTTT.

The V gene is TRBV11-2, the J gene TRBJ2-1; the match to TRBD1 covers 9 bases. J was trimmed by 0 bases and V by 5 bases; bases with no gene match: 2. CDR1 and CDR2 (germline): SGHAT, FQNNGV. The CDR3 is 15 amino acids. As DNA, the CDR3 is TGTGCCAGCAGCCCGACAGGGGGCTCCTACAATGAGCAGTTCTTC. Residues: CASSPTGGSYNEQFF.

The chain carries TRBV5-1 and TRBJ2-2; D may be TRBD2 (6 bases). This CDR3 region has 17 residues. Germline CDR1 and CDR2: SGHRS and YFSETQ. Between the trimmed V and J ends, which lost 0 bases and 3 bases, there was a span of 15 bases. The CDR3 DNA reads TGCGCCAGCAGCTTGGATCTTCCTAGCGCGTACACCGGGGAGCTGTTTTTT. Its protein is CASSLDLPSAYTGELFF. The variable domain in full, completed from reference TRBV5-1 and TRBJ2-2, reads KAGVTQTPRYLIKTRGQQVTLSCSPISGHRSVSWYQQTPGQGLQFLFEYFSETQRNKGNFPGRFSGRQFSNSRSEMNVSTLELGDSALYLCASSLDLPSAYTGELFFGEGSRLTVL.

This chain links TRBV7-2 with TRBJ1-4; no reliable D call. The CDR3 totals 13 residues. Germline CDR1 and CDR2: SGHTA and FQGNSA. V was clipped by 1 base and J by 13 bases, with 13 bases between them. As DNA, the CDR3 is TGTGCCAGCAGCTTAGACCAACCCAGAACACTGTTTTTT. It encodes CASSLDQPRTLFF.

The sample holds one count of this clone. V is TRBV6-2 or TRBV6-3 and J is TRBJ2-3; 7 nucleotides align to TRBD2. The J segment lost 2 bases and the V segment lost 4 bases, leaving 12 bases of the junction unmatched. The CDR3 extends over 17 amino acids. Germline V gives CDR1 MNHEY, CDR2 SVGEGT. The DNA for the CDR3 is TGTGCCAGCAGTTCCGGGGCTAGCGGAGCCTACACAGATACGCAGTATTTT. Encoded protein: CASSSGASGAYTDTQYF.

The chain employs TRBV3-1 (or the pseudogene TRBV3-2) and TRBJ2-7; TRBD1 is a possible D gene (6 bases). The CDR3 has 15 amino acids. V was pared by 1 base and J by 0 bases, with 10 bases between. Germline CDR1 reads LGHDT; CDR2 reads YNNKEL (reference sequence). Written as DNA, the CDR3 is TGTGCCAGCAGCCAAGGGACAGCGAGCTCCTACGAGCAGTACTTC. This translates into CASSQGTASSYEQYF.

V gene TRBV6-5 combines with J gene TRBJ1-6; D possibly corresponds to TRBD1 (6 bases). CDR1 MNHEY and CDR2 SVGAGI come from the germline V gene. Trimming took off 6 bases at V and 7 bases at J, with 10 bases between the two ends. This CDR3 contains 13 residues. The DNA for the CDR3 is TGTGCCAGCAGATATCAGGGGAATTCACCCCTCCACTTT. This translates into CASRYQGNSPLHF.

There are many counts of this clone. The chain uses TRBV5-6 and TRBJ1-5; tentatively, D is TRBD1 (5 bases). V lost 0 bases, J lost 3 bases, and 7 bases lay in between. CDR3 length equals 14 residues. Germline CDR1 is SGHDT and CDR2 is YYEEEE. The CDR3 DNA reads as TGTGCCAGCAGCTTGGGACAGCTCAATCAGCCCCAGCATTTT. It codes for CASSLGQLNQPQHF.

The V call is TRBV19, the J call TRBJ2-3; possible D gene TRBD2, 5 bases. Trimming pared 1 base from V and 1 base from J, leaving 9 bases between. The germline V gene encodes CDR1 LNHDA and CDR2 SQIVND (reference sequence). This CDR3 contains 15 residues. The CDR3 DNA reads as TGTGCCAGTAGTATAGTAAGCGGAGGCACAGATACGCAGTATTTT. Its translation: CASSIVSGGTDTQYF.

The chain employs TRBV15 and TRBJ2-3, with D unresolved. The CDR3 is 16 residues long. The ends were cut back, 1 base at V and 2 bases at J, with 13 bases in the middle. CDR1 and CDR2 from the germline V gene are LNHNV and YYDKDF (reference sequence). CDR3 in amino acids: CATSRARARPTDTQYF. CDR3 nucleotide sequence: TGTGCCACCAGCAGAGCCCGCGCGCGGCCCACAGATACGCAGTATTTT.

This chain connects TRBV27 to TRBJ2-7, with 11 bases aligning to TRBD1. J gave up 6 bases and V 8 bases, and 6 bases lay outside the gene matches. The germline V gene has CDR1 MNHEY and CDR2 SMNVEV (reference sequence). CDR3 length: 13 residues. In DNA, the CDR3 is TGTGCCAGCCACCGGGGGACAGGGGGCGAGCAGTACTTC. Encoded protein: CASHRGTGGEQYF.

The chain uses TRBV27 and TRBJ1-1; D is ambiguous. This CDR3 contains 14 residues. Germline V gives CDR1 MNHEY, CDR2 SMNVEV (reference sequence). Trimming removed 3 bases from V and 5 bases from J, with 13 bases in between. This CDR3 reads CASSFQRGSTEAFF. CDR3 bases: TGTGCCAGCAGTTTTCAGCGGGGTAGTACTGAAGCTTTCTTT.

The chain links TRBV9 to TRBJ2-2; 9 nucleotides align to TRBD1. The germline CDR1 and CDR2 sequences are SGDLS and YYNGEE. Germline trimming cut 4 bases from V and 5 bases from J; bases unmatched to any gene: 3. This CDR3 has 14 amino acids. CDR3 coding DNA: TGTGCCAGCAGCACGACAGGGGGAACCGGGGAGCTGTTTTTT. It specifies CASSTTGGTGELFF.

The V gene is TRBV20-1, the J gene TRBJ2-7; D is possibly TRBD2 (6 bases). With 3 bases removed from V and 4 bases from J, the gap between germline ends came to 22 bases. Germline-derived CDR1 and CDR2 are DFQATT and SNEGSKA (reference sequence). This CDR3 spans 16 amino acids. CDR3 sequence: CSASTPGYRGRYEQYF. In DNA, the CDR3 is TGCAGTGCTAGTACTCCCGGATACCGGGGGAGATACGAGCAGTACTTC.

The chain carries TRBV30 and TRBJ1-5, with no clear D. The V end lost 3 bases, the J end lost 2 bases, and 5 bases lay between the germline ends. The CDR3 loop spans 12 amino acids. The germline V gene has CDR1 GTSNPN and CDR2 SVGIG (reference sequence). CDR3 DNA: TGTGCCTGGAGGGGAGGCAATCAGCCCCAGCATTTT. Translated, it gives CAWRGGNQPQHF.

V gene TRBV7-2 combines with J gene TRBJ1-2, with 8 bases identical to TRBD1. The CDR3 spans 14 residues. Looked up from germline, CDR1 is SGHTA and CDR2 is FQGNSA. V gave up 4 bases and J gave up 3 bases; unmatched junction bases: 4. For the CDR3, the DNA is TGTGCCAGCAGCTCCTTGACAGGGGACTATGGCTACACCTTC. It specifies CASSSLTGDYGYTF.

CDR3 sequence (DNA): TGTGCCACCAGCAGCTGGGGGGGCACAGAGACCCAGTACTTC. This translates into CATSSWGGTETQYF. The chain combines TRBV15 with TRBJ2-5, with D perhaps TRBD2 (7 bases). CDR3 length: 14 amino acids. CDR1 LNHNV and CDR2 YYDKDF come from the germline V gene (reference sequence). Trimming cost V 3 bases and J 4 bases, with 12 bases left between them. The whole variable domain, filled in from reference TRBV15 and TRBJ2-5, reads DAMVIQNPRYQVTQFGKPVTLSCSQTLNHNVMYWYQQKSSQAPKLLFHYYDKDFNNEADTPDNFQSRRPNTSFCFLDIRSPGLGDTAMYLCATSSWGGTETQYFGPGTRLLVL.

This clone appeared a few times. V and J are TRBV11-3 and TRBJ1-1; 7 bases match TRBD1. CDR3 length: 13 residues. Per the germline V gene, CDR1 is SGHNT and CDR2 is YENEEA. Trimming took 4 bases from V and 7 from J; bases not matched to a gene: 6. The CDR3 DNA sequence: TGTGCCAGCAGCTCGGACAGGTGGGATGAAGCTTTCTTT. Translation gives CASSSDRWDEAFF.

CDR3 sequence (DNA): TGTGCCAGTAGACGGGACTTTCGGGGGAAGCCCCAGCATTTT. Translated: CASRRDFRGKPQHF. The chain has TRBV19 and TRBJ1-5, with D perhaps matching TRBD1 (5 bases). This CDR3 is 14 amino acids long. Between the trimmed V and J ends, which lost 6 bases and 8 bases, there was a span of 17 bases. CDR1 LNHDA and CDR2 SQIVND come from the germline V gene (reference sequence).

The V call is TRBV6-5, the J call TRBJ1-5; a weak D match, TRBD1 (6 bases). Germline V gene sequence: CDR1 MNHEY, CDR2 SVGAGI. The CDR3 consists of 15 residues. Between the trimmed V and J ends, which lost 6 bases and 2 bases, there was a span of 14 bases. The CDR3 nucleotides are TGTGCCAGCAGGACCCAGGGGATAGGCAATCAGCCCCAGCATTTT. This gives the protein CASRTQGIGNQPQHF.

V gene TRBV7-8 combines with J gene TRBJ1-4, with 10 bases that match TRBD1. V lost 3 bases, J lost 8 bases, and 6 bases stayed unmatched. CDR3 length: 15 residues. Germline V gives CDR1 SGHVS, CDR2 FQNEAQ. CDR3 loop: CASSLRDRGGEKLFF. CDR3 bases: TGTGCCAGCAGCTTGAGGGACAGGGGCGGAGAAAAACTGTTTTTT.

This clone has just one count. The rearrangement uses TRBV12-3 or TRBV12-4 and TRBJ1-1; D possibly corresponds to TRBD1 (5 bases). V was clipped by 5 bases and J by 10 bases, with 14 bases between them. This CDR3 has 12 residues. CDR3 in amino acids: CASSRTSGGAFF. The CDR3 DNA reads TGTGCCAGCAGTAGGACATCCGGTGGAGCTTTCTTT.

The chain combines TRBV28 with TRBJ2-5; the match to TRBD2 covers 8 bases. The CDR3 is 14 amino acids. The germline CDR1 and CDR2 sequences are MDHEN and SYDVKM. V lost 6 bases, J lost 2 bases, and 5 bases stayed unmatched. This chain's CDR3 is CASSKLAVQETQYF. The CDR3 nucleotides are TGTGCCAGCAGCAAACTAGCGGTGCAAGAGACCCAGTACTTC.

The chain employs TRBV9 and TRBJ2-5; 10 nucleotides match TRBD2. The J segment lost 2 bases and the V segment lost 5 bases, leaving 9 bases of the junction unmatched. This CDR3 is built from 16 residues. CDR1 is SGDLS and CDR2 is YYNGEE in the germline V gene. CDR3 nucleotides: TGTGCCAGCAGTTTAGCGGGGGGCCTACGACAAGAGACCCAGTACTTC. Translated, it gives CASSLAGGLRQETQYF.

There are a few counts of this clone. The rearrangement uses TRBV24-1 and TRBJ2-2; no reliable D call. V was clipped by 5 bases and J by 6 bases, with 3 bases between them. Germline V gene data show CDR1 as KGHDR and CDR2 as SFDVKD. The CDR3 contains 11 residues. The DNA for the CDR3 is TGTGCCACCAGTGTAGCCGGGGAGCTGTTTTTT. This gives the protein CATSVAGELFF.